The 23 T cell receptor beta chains below all came from one sample that was sequenced in a study of post-analysis software for immune sequencing data. No cognate antigen is known for these TCRs. The TCR beta cDNA libraries contained unique molecular identifiers. Via MiXCR, TCRdb re-called the PCR reads, giving one row per CDR3 protein. The sample lists approximately 770,000 distinct CDR3 sequences; around 42% were seen once. Whole-study findings and limits: Four to six TRBV segments, including TRBV5-6, TRBV5-1 and TRBV20-1, were more frequent in patients than controls.

Sequences were obtained from blood. These receptors all stem from a girl aged 10-17 years with multiple sclerosis.

This clonotype came up a few times. The chain links TRBV20-1 to TRBJ1-2; the match to TRBD1 covers 7 bases. V was clipped by 0 bases and J by 4 bases; unmatched bases: 5. CDR3 length equals 14 residues. Germline V gene sequence: CDR1 DFQATT, CDR2 SNEGSKA (reference sequence). CDR3 sequence (DNA): TGCAGTGCTAGAGACCTCGACAGGGCCTATGGCTACACCTTC. Protein: CSARDLDRAYGYTF.

This rearrangement joins TRBV25-1 to TRBJ1-4; D is unresolved. V lost 0 bases and J 8 bases, leaving 13 bases between the germline ends. The CDR3 extends over 15 amino acids. The germline V gene encodes CDR1 MGHDK and CDR2 SYGVNS. The CDR3 spells CASSEYGGPQEKLFF. The DNA for the CDR3 is TGTGCCAGCAGTGAATATGGTGGACCCCAGGAAAAACTGTTTTTT.

In its sample, this clonotype was seen a few times. The chain couples TRBV27 to TRBJ1-2; 10 positions match TRBD1. With V trimmed by 6 bases and J by 8 bases, 6 bases remained unmatched. Germline CDR1 is MNHEY and CDR2 is SMNVEV (reference sequence). CDR3 size: 13 residues. CDR3 coding DNA: TGTGCCAGCAGCAGACAGGGGGCCGACGGCTACACCTTC. Translating it yields CASSRQGADGYTF.

The chain joins TRBV15 to TRBJ2-7, with a possible D match to TRBD1 (7 bases). In germline, CDR1 is LNHNV, CDR2 YYDKDF (reference sequence). The length of the CDR3 is 15 residues. V lost 0 bases and J 3 bases, leaving 12 bases between the germline ends. The CDR3 sequence: CATSRDAGGGYEQYF. In nucleotides, the CDR3 is TGTGCCACCAGCAGAGATGCAGGGGGAGGCTACGAGCAGTACTTC.

This clonotype was recorded a few times. This rearrangement joins TRBV6-4 to TRBJ2-5, with TRBD1 matching over 9 bases. With the DNA end fitting TRBJ2-7 better, the J assignment may be wrong. Germline CDR1 is MRHNA and CDR2 is SNTAGT. The CDR3 runs 13 residues. This CDR3 reads CASSVDRGGEQYF. The CDR3 nucleotides read TGTGCCAGCAGCGTGGACAGGGGCGGCGAGCAGTACTTC.

Comment on this clonotype: This clone may be a read error of a much larger clone one base away. This sequence joins TRBV5-1 and TRBJ2-7; the match to TRBD2 covers 10 bases. Germline loops: CDR1 SGHRS, CDR2 YFSETQ. CDR3 size: 14 residues. V was pared by 4 bases and J by 7 bases, with 8 bases of the junction left unmatched. The CDR3 DNA reads as TGCGCCAGCAGCATAGCGGGAGGTGACAATGAGCAGTACTTC. Protein: CASSIAGGDNEQYF.

The chain couples TRBV27 to TRBJ2-1, with D unresolved. Trimming stripped 2 bases from V and 0 bases from J, with 5 bases between. Germline loops: CDR1 MNHEY, CDR2 SMNVEV (reference sequence). The CDR3 sequence is 14 residues long. The chain's CDR3 is CASSLGVSYNEQFF. In DNA, the CDR3 is TGTGCCAGCAGTTTAGGGGTCTCCTACAATGAGCAGTTCTTC.

The count of this clonotype is one. The chain joins TRBV6-2 or TRBV6-3 to TRBJ2-1; D possibly matches TRBD1 or TRBD2 (5 bases each). The CDR3 consists of 14 residues. Trimming left V 0 bases short and J 9 bases short, with 12 bases between. Per the germline V gene, CDR1 is MNHEY and CDR2 is SVGEGT. The CDR3 region is CASSYSRGAGEQFF. The CDR3 DNA sequence: TGTGCCAGCAGTTACTCGAGAGGGGCAGGTGAGCAGTTCTTC.

Concerning this clonotype: One end of the junction is discordant with germline, which a read error may explain. The CDR3 sequence: CASDRDRGPYNSPPHF. The CDR3 coding sequence is TGTGCCAGCGACCGGGACAGGGGGCCCTATAATTCACCCCCCCACTTT. The chain is built from TRBV6-1 and TRBJ1-6, with 12 bases fitting TRBD1. The CDR3 is 16 amino acids. Germline V gene data show CDR1 as MNHNS and CDR2 as SASEGT.

The V gene is TRBV20-1, the J gene TRBJ2-7; a possible D gene is TRBD1 (6 bases). There are 17 residues in the CDR3. Germline V gene data show CDR1 as DFQATT and CDR2 as SNEGSKA (reference sequence). The ends were cut back, 2 bases at V and 6 bases at J, with 26 bases in the middle. CDR3 sequence reads: CSARRPVYPRGSGEQYF. For the CDR3, the DNA is TGCAGTGCTAGACGTCCCGTATATCCCAGGGGTTCGGGCGAGCAGTACTTC.

The gene calls are TRBV1 and TRBJ1-1; TRBD1 is the table's D call, not checked against the DNA. TRBV1 is a listed pseudogene. This CDR3 spans 12 amino acids. The CDR3 is CTNLGGGTEAFF. DNA for the CDR3: TGCACCAACTTAGGAGGGGGCACTGAAGCTTTCTTT.

The chain uses TRBV20-1 and TRBJ2-1; 10 bases match TRBD1. CDR1 DFQATT and CDR2 SNEGSKA come from the germline V gene (reference sequence). This CDR3 comprises 15 residues. Germline trimming cut 2 bases from V and 4 bases from J; bases unmatched to any gene: 5. The CDR3 region has the DNA TGCAGTGCTAGAAGGGACAGGGGAAGGTACAATGAGCAGTTCTTC. It specifies CSARRDRGRYNEQFF.

The chain is built from TRBV20-1 and TRBJ2-1; the match to TRBD2 covers 12 bases. The germline V gene has CDR1 DFQATT and CDR2 SNEGSKA (reference sequence). V was clipped by 3 bases and J by 7 bases; unmatched bases: 7. This CDR3 has 15 residues. CDR3: CSARVGTSGLNEQFF. CDR3 nucleotides: TGCAGTGCTAGGGTCGGGACTAGCGGGCTTAATGAGCAGTTCTTC.

The gene calls are TRBV15 and TRBJ2-5; D unclear. Germline loops: CDR1 LNHNV, CDR2 YYDKDF (reference sequence). V lost 2 bases and J 4 bases, leaving 17 bases between the germline ends. The CDR3 spans 16 residues. CDR3 DNA: TGTGCCACCAGCAGAAACGACATGGCAAGGTTAGAGACCCAGTACTTC. Its translation: CATSRNDMARLETQYF.

This clonotype has more than one count but fewer than ten. This chain joins TRBV4-1 and TRBJ2-1; 11 bases are a match to TRBD2. V gave up 0 bases and J gave up 6 bases; unmatched junction bases: 19. There are 21 residues in the CDR3. CDR1 and CDR2 from the germline V gene are MGHRA and YSYEKL. This chain's CDR3 is CASSQDYPSGRWKISRNEQFF. The DNA for the CDR3 is TGCGCCAGCAGCCAAGATTATCCTAGCGGGAGGTGGAAAATTTCCCGCAATGAGCAGTTCTTC.

The V and J genes are TRBV6-4 and TRBJ2-2; unclear D gene. V gave up 4 bases and J gave up 4 bases, with 13 bases separating them. Germline lookup yields CDR1 MRHNA and CDR2 SNTAGT. The CDR3 runs 15 residues. For the CDR3, the DNA is TGTGCCAGCAGTGTCGCCCCGACCCTCACCGGGGAGCTGTTTTTT. Translated, it gives CASSVAPTLTGELFF.

This chain connects TRBV4-1 to TRBJ2-2; D unresolved. The germline V gene has CDR1 MGHRA and CDR2 YSYEKL. Trimming pared 6 bases from V and 2 bases from J, leaving 7 bases between. The CDR3 sequence is 13 residues long. In DNA, the CDR3 is TGCGCCAGCAGTCATCTTAACACCGGGGAGCTGTTTTTT. Protein: CASSHLNTGELFF.

This clonotype was seen a few times. The chain combines TRBV10-3 with TRBJ2-6; 10 bases fit TRBD1. The germline gives CDR1 ENHRY, CDR2 SYGVKD. Losses at the gene ends were 1 base for V and 1 base for J; bases not matched to a gene: 1. The CDR3 has 17 residues. The DNA of the CDR3 is TGTGCCATCAGTGAGTGGGGACAGGGGTCTGGGGCCAACGTCCTGACTTTC. Protein: CAISEWGQGSGANVLTF.

This chain uses TRBV20-1 with TRBJ2-3; unclear D gene. V was pared by 7 bases and J by 2 bases, with 13 bases between. The CDR3 contains 13 residues. Per the germline V gene, CDR1 is DFQATT and CDR2 is SNEGSKA (reference sequence). Here the CDR3 reads CSVNGELTDTQYF. Here the CDR3 DNA reads TGCAGTGTAAACGGCGAACTCACAGATACGCAGTATTTT.

The chain employs TRBV6-6 and TRBJ1-4; D is undetermined. This CDR3 region has 17 residues. V was pared by 0 bases and J by 5 bases, with 16 bases between. Germline-derived CDR1 and CDR2 are MNHNY and SVGAGI (reference sequence). CDR3 DNA sequence: TGTGCCAGCAGTTACTCGATAGACCTCTTAGGGAATGAAAAACTGTTTTTT. Encoded protein: CASSYSIDLLGNEKLFF.

A single count supports this clonotype. V is TRBV5-1 and J is TRBJ2-3; no firm D call. The germline V gene has CDR1 SGHRS and CDR2 YFSETQ. The length of the CDR3 is 14 residues. Trimming cost V 6 bases and J 3 bases, with 14 bases left between them. The CDR3 sequence: CASNKLGSTDTQYF. The CDR3 region has the DNA TGCGCCAGCAATAAACTGGGCTCTACAGATACGCAGTATTTT.

This clonotype appeared a few times. As DNA, the CDR3 is TGCGCCAGCAGCTTCCAAGACGGTACTAACTATGGCTACACCTTC. Its translation: CASSFQDGTNYGYTF. The chain has TRBV5-1 and TRBJ1-2; no clear D gene. Trimming left V 2 bases short and J 0 bases short, with 11 bases between. CDR1 and CDR2 (germline): SGHRS, YFSETQ. CDR3 length: 15 residues. The full variable domain, rest sourced from reference TRBV5-1 and TRBJ1-2, is KAGVTQTPRYLIKTRGQQVTLSCSPISGHRSVSWYQQTPGQGLQFLFEYFSETQRNKGNFPGRFSGRQFSNSRSEMNVSTLELGDSALYLCASSFQDGTNYGYTFGSGTRLTVV.

The chain joins TRBV12-5 to TRBJ2-2; D is ambiguous. The CDR3 has 15 amino acids. Germline CDR1 and CDR2: LGHNT and FRNRAP. The V and J ends lost 6 bases and 3 bases respectively, with 14 bases between them. CDR3 sequence: CASGNRTGDTGELFF. In DNA, the CDR3 is TGTGCTAGTGGCAACCGGACGGGCGACACCGGGGAGCTGTTTTTT.